The 2 T cell receptor beta chains below all came from one sample that was sequenced in a study of regulatory and conventional T cells in RAG deficiency. Libraries were prepared by immunoSEQ multiplex PCR; TCRdb keeps only in-frame clonotypes and omits some of them. This table has around 31,000 clones, about nine tenths appearing once. These data were also filed under a second study, of regulatory T cells. That source adds: The PCR used 52 TRBV and 13 TRBJ primers.

Material: CD8+ T cells sorted from blood. The receptors here all came from a human donor in good health.

J is TRBJ2-1 and V is TRBV28, with 8 bases that match TRBD2. Germline V gene lookup returns CDR1 MDHEN and CDR2 SYDVKM. The V gene end was trimmed by 2 bases and the J gene end by 5 bases; junction bases not matched to a gene: 5. The CDR3 sequence is 15 residues long. In DNA, the CDR3 is TGTGCCAGCAGTTTAGGGCTAGCGGGTAACAATGAGCAGTTCTTC. Translated, it gives CASSLGLAGNNEQFF.

The rearrangement links TRBV11-3 to TRBJ2-2; D tentatively reads TRBD1 or TRBD2 (6 bases each). CDR3 length: 16 amino acids. Trimming took 4 bases from V and 3 from J, leaving 15 bases between them. The germline CDR1 and CDR2 sequences are SGHNT and YENEEA. CDR3 protein: CASSSYLGGDTGELFF. CDR3 nucleotide sequence: TGTGCCAGCAGCTCCTACCTGGGGGGCGACACCGGGGAGCTGTTTTTT.